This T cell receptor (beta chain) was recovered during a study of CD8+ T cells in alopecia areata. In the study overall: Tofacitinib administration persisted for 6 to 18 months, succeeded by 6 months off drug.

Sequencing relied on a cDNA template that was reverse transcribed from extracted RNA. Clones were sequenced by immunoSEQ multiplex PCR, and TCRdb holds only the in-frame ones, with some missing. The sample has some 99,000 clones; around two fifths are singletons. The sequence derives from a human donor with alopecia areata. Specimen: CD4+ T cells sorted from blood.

CDR3 in amino acids: CAWAPGTKETQYF. CDR3 DNA sequence: TGTGCCTGGGCCCCGGGGACCAAAGAGACCCAGTACTTC. The gene calls are TRBV30 and TRBJ2-5; D tentatively reads TRBD1 or TRBD2 (5 bases each). CDR3 length: 13 residues. The germline gives CDR1 GTSNPN, CDR2 SVGIG (reference sequence). V lost 5 bases and J lost 3, with 13 bases in between. The full variable domain, its missing parts supplied by reference TRBV30 and TRBJ2-5, is SQTIHQWPATLVQPVGSPLSLECTVEGTSNPNLYWYRQAAGRGLQLLFYSVGIGQISSEVPQNLSASRPQDRQFILSSKKLLLSDSGFYLCAWAPGTKETQYFGPGTRLLVL.